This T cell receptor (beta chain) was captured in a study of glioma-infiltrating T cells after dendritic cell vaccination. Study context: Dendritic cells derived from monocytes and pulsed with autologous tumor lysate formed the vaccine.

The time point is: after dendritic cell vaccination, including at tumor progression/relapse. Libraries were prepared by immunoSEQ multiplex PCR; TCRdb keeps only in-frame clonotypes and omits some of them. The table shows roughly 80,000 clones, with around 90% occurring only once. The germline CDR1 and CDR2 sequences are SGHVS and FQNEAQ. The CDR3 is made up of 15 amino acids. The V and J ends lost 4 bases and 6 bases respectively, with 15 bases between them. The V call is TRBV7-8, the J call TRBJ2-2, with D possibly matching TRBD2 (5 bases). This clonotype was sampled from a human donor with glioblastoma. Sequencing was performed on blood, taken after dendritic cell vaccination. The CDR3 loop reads CASSSGLESSGELFF. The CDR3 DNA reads TGTGCCAGCAGCTCCGGACTCGAGAGTTCCGGGGAGCTGTTTTTT.